This TCR beta chain was identified in a study of blood T cell repertoires in COVID-19. For the study at large: The study drew acute and convalescent COVID-19 samples from the United States, Italy and Spain. T cells, B-cell-depleted T cells, or PBMCs supplied cDNA or gDNA.

Authors' processing steps: The assay estimated nucleated cells by amplifying reference gene primers. This table comes from immunoSEQ multiplex PCR, and its TCRdb copy is limited to in-frame clones, with some not included. The V and J calls and clone size were taken over from that table, and D and trimming were inferred from the DNA. The table records a few hundred thousand clones, about 85% of them present only once. The table lists this clone with a count of one. The junction had 6 bases not matched to a gene; V was cut back by 6 bases and J by 4 bases. Per the germline V gene, CDR1 is SNHLY and CDR2 is FYNNEI. This CDR3 has 14 amino acids.

The sample was peripheral blood. The chain joins TRBV2 to TRBJ2-5, with 9 positions matching TRBD2. This clonotype was obtained from a man in his 60s with acute or convalescent COVID-19. CDR3 in DNA: TGTGCCAGCAGGGGGACTAGCTGGGGAGAGACCCAGTACTTC. It yields the protein CASRGTSWGETQYF.